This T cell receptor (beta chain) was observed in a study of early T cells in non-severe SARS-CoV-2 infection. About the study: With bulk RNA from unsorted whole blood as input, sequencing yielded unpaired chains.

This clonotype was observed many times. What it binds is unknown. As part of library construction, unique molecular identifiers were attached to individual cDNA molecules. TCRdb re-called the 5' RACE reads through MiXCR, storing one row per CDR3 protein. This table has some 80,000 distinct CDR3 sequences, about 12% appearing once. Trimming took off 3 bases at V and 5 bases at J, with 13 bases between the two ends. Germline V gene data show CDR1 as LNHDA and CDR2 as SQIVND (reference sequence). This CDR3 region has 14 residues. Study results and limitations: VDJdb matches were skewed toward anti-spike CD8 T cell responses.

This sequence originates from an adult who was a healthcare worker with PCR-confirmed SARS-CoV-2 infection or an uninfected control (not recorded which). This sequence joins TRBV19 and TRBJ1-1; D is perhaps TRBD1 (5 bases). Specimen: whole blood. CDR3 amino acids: CASSIEGPKTEAFF. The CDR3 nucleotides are TGTGCCAGTAGTATTGAGGGGCCCAAGACTGAAGCTTTCTTT.